This TCR beta chain stems from a study of sequential checkpoint blockade in melanoma. Study-wide context: Patients were randomized 1:1 to nivolumab-then-ipilimumab or ipilimumab-then-nivolumab first-line. About 90 pretreatment tumor DNA samples were TCRβ immunosequenced. After both sequences, patients received maintenance nivolumab.

The repertoire was sequenced with immunoSEQ multiplex PCR; TCRdb's copy has only in-frame clones and lacks some. The repertoire holds approximately 2,000 clones, with around 23% as singletons. Documented treatment: randomized to nivolumab then ipilimumab (arm A) or the reverse (arm B). CDR1 and CDR2 from the germline V gene are LNHDA and SQIVND (reference sequence). V shed 5 bases and J shed 1 base, with 18 bases lying between them. This CDR3 comprises 17 residues. This TCR was sampled from a human donor with melanoma. Source: tumor tissue (inferred from file names), taken from a patient given nivolumab and ipilimumab in sequence. The chain carries TRBV19 and TRBJ2-1; the D gene is possibly TRBD2 (7 bases). CDR3 amino acids: CASSHGGQGFSYNEQFF. For the CDR3, the DNA is TGTGCCAGTAGTCACGGGGGGCAGGGGTTTTCCTACAATGAGCAGTTCTTC.